What follows are 26 T cell receptor beta chains derived from one specimen sequenced in a study of cytomegalovirus exposure and HLA in healthy donors. Profiling relied on immunoSEQ multiplex PCR, and the TCRdb table lists in-frame clones only, not all of them. The sample has roughly 60,000 clones, just under 95% seen once. The specimen was PBMCs. These receptors were taken from a man aged 18 to 30 in good health and CMV-seronegative.

The V gene is TRBV6-5, the J gene TRBJ1-2; 9 bases are a match to TRBD1. Germline values: CDR1 MNHEY, CDR2 SVGAGI. The CDR3 sequence is 15 residues long. Trimming cost V 7 bases and J 5 bases; bases outside gene matches: 11. The CDR3 loop reads CASTPMGQGPYGYTF. CDR3 DNA: TGTGCCAGCACCCCGATGGGACAGGGTCCATATGGCTACACCTTC.

Written as DNA, the CDR3 is TGTGCCAGCAGCCAAGGAGGGTTTGCAACTAATGAAAAACTGTTTTTT. It encodes CASSQGGFATNEKLFF. The chain couples TRBV4-2 to TRBJ1-4; D remains ambiguous. Germline values: CDR1 LGHNA, CDR2 YNFKEQ. The CDR3 covers 16 residues. Trimming left V 1 base short and J 0 bases short, with 9 bases between.

The chain employs TRBV18 and TRBJ2-1; possibly TRBD1 for D (6 bases). The germline V gene encodes CDR1 KGHSH and CDR2 LQKENI. The CDR3 consists of 14 residues. The ends were cut back, 6 bases at V and 6 bases at J, with 15 bases in the middle. For the CDR3, the DNA is TGTGCCAGCTCTCCCTTCCGGGACATCAATGAGCAGTTCTTC. Protein product: CASSPFRDINEQFF.

V usage is TRBV7-2 and J usage is TRBJ2-3; a weak D match, TRBD2 (5 bases). This CDR3 spans 17 amino acids. CDR1 is SGHTA, CDR2 FQGNSA, per germline. Trimming shortened V by 5 bases and J by 2 bases, and 20 bases separated the two germline ends. The DNA of the CDR3 is TGTGCCAGCAGCCCCCAGAGGGTGTTACAGTCCACAGATACGCAGTATTTT. As protein: CASSPQRVLQSTDTQYF.

This sequence joins TRBV2 and TRBJ1-1; 9 nucleotides match TRBD1. The CDR3 sequence is 15 residues long. Germline V lookup: CDR1 SNHLY, CDR2 FYNNEI. Trimming took 6 bases from V and 5 from J; bases not matched to a gene: 10. The CDR3 DNA follows: TGTGCCAGCAGACCTCGGACAGGGACAGGGACTGAAGCTTTCTTT. Its protein is CASRPRTGTGTEAFF.

With regard to this clone: This CDR3 fails to terminate in the conserved phenylalanine or tryptophan, so it likely reflects a read error. The limits of the CDR3 on the DNA are not certain, so only TCRdb's listed CDR3 is given. This chain links TRBV6-4 with TRBJ2-7; TRBD2 is taken as the D call from the table, unchecked against the DNA. CDR1 is MRHNA, CDR2 SNTAGT, per germline. 10 amino acids form the CDR3, both terminal residues included. The CDR3 sequence: CASKWRTIRA.

The V call is TRBV5-6, the J call TRBJ1-1, with D hard to call. CDR3 length equals 16 residues. V lost 0 bases and J 1 base, leaving 13 bases between the germline ends. Germline CDR1 reads SGHDT; CDR2 reads YYEEEE. This CDR3 reads CASSLVPGSGNTEAFF. CDR3 nucleotide sequence: TGTGCCAGCAGCTTGGTTCCAGGATCCGGGAACACTGAAGCTTTCTTT.

The V gene is TRBV7-8, the J gene TRBJ2-3, with 9 bases that match TRBD2. The CDR3 sequence is 15 residues long. J was trimmed by 1 base and V by 5 bases; bases with no gene match: 4. Germline V gene lookup returns CDR1 SGHVS and CDR2 FQNEAQ. CDR3 nucleotides: TGTGCCAGCAGCGAGCGGACTAGCGGCACAGATACGCAGTATTTT. Protein product: CASSERTSGTDTQYF.

This chain joins TRBV5-8 and TRBJ2-5; 13 bases align to TRBD2. The CDR3 length is 16 residues. Germline CDR1 reads SGHTS; CDR2 reads YDEGEE. Trimming cost V 4 bases and J 3 bases; bases outside gene matches: 6. The CDR3 sequence is CASSPVGTSGEETQYF. DNA for the CDR3: TGTGCCAGCAGCCCAGTCGGGACTAGCGGGGAAGAGACCCAGTACTTC. Full variable domain (rest looked up from reference TRBV5-8 and TRBJ2-5): EAGVTQSPTHLIKTRGQQATLRCSPISGHTSVYWYQQALGLGLQFLLWYDEGEERNRGNFPPRFSGRQFPNYSSELNVNALELEDSALYLCASSPVGTSGEETQYFGPGTRLLVL.

This sequence joins TRBV29-1 and TRBJ2-5, with TRBD1 matching over 7 bases. The CDR3 consists of 17 residues. V lost 5 bases, J lost 0 bases, and 15 bases stayed unmatched. The germline V gene has CDR1 SQVTM and CDR2 ANQGSEA. The CDR3 sequence is CSVRGTANKSYQETQYF. CDR3 nucleotides: TGCAGCGTTCGAGGGACAGCAAACAAATCGTACCAAGAGACCCAGTACTTC.

The J gene is TRBJ2-1, the V gene TRBV13, with a possible D match to TRBD2 (6 bases). The germline CDR1 and CDR2 sequences are PRHDT and FYEKMQ (reference sequence). The CDR3 loop spans 14 amino acids. With 1 base removed from V and 6 bases from J, the gap between germline ends came to 10 bases. CDR3 in amino acids: CASSLAGAANEQFF. DNA of the CDR3: TGTGCCAGCAGCTTAGCGGGAGCCGCCAATGAGCAGTTCTTC.

V is TRBV28 and J is TRBJ1-2, with TRBD1 matching 9 bases. Trimming removed 6 bases from V and 5 bases from J; junction bases left unmatched: 10. The CDR3 sequence is 15 residues long. Germline lookup yields CDR1 MDHEN and CDR2 SYDVKM. In DNA form, the CDR3 reads TGTGCCAGCAGCGGACAGGGGAAATGGAAATATGGCTACACCTTC. It translates to CASSGQGKWKYGYTF.

The chain is built from TRBV30 and TRBJ1-1; a possible D gene is TRBD1 (6 bases). CDR3 length equals 14 residues. V shed 4 bases and J shed 1 base, with 13 bases lying between them. Germline V gives CDR1 GTSNPN, CDR2 SVGIG (reference sequence). The CDR3 reads CAWNGGSWNTEAFF. In DNA, the CDR3 is TGTGCCTGGAATGGGGGCAGCTGGAACACTGAAGCTTTCTTT. The full variable domain, its missing parts supplied by reference TRBV30 and TRBJ1-1, is SQTIHQWPATLVQPVGSPLSLECTVEGTSNPNLYWYRQAAGRGLQLLFYSVGIGQISSEVPQNLSASRPQDRQFILSSKKLLLSDSGFYLCAWNGGSWNTEAFFGQGTRLTVV.

J is TRBJ1-1 and V is TRBV6-5; D perhaps matches TRBD1 (5 bases). This CDR3 is built from 13 residues. V was cut by 4 bases and J by 7 bases, with 13 bases left in between. Germline V CDR1 and CDR2: MNHEY, SVGAGI. This CDR3 is CASSLSGTFEAFF. The CDR3 bases are TGTGCCAGCAGTTTGAGCGGGACCTTTGAAGCTTTCTTT.

This clone was found once. The chain combines TRBV6-5 with TRBJ1-4, with 8 bases matching TRBD1. There are 15 residues in the CDR3. Trimming removed 5 bases from V and 2 bases from J; junction bases left unmatched: 4. Germline CDR1 and CDR2: MNHEY and SVGAGI. CDR3 nucleotides: TGTGCCAGCAGTCCAACAGGGGGTACTAATGAAAAACTGTTTTTT. It yields the protein CASSPTGGTNEKLFF.

The V and J genes are TRBV5-1 and TRBJ1-4; D might be TRBD1 (6 bases). Germline values: CDR1 SGHRS, CDR2 YFSETQ. The CDR3 has 15 amino acids. Trimming took 0 bases from V and 7 from J, leaving 13 bases between them. The CDR3 spells CASSLAGGGFEKLFF. As DNA, the CDR3 is TGCGCCAGCAGCTTGGCGGGGGGCGGATTTGAAAAACTGTTTTTT.

The chain couples TRBV2 to TRBJ1-4; D is unresolved. Trimming stripped 5 bases from V and 4 bases from J, with 5 bases between. In germline, CDR1 is SNHLY, CDR2 FYNNEI. There are 12 residues in the CDR3. CDR3 residues: CASSYSNEKLFF. CDR3 nucleotides: TGTGCCAGCAGTTACAGTAATGAAAAACTGTTTTTT.

The sample holds a few counts of this clone. This sequence joins TRBV7-2 and TRBJ2-5; TRBD2 matches at 14 bases. Trimming cost V 5 bases and J 3 bases; bases outside gene matches: 5. CDR3 size: 16 residues. The germline gives CDR1 SGHTA, CDR2 FQGNSA. Here the CDR3 reads CASSPPGLAGEETQYF. The CDR3, as DNA: TGTGCCAGCAGCCCGCCGGGACTAGCGGGAGAAGAGACCCAGTACTTC. The variable domain in full, with the rest retrieved from reference TRBV7-2 and TRBJ2-5, is GAGVSQSPSNKVTEKGKDVELRCDPISGHTALYWYRQSLGQGLEFLIYFQGNSAPDKSGLPSDRFSAERTGGSVSTLTIQRTQQEDSAVYLCASSPPGLAGEETQYFGPGTRLLVL.

This rearrangement joins TRBV7-9 to TRBJ2-2; the D is unclear. V lost 0 bases and J 4 bases, leaving 9 bases between the germline ends. Germline V gene data show CDR1 as SEHNR and CDR2 as FQNEAQ (reference sequence). The CDR3 has 15 amino acids. The CDR3 sequence: CASSLAPLSTGELFF. The CDR3 DNA sequence: TGTGCCAGCAGCTTAGCACCGCTCAGCACCGGGGAGCTGTTTTTT.

The V and J genes are TRBV12-2 and TRBJ2-3; the table's D call TRBD2 went unverified against the DNA. TRBV12-2 is tagged as a pseudogene. The CDR3 runs 17 residues. The CDR3 spells CASRLRTSGDFTDTQYF. The CDR3 nucleotides are TGTGCAAGTCGCCTAAGGACTAGCGGGGATTTCACAGATACGCAGTATTTT.

This chain connects TRBV19 to TRBJ2-1; D call uncertain. Trimming cost V 5 bases and J 0 bases, with 8 bases left between them. From germline, CDR1 is LNHDA and CDR2 SQIVND (reference sequence). The CDR3 length is 14 residues. The CDR3 DNA is TGTGCCAGTAGTTGGTGGAGCTCCTACAATGAGCAGTTCTTC. Amino acids: CASSWWSSYNEQFF. The whole variable domain, filled in from reference TRBV19 and TRBJ2-1, reads DGGITQSPKYLFRKEGQNVTLSCEQNLNHDAMYWYRQDPGQGLRLIYYSQIVNDFQKGDIAEGYSVSREKKESFPLTVTSAQKNPTAFYLCASSWWSSYNEQFFGPGTRLTVL.

The chain couples TRBV7-9 to TRBJ2-7, with 9 bases fitting TRBD1. J gave up 5 bases and V 5 bases, and 13 bases lay outside the gene matches. This CDR3 region has 16 residues. Germline values: CDR1 SEHNR, CDR2 FQNEAQ (reference sequence). CDR3 sequence (DNA): TGTGCCAGCAGCCCCAGATGGGACAGGGAACTACACGAGCAGTACTTC. It encodes CASSPRWDRELHEQYF.

The rearrangement joins TRBV4-3 to TRBJ1-3; tentatively, D is TRBD1 (6 bases). Deletions cut 2 bases from V and 4 bases from J, with 12 bases between. This CDR3 has 15 amino acids. Germline values: CDR1 LGHNA, CDR2 YSLEER. The CDR3 region is CASSQQQGLGNTIYF. As DNA, the CDR3 is TGCGCCAGCAGCCAACAACAGGGTTTGGGAAACACCATATATTTT.

The chain has TRBV6-1 and TRBJ1-2; 9 nucleotides line up with TRBD1. Per the germline V gene, CDR1 is MNHNS and CDR2 is SASEGT. Trimming cost V 3 bases and J 14 bases; bases outside gene matches: 13. This CDR3 comprises 14 residues. This chain's CDR3 is CASSEKWDRVLTTF. The CDR3 DNA reads TGTGCCAGCAGTGAGAAGTGGGACAGGGTCTTAACAACCTTC.

The rearrangement uses TRBV10-1 and TRBJ1-1; D is unresolved. Germline V gene data show CDR1 as WNHNN and CDR2 as SYGVQD (reference sequence). Trimming stripped 0 bases from V and 11 bases from J, with 10 bases between. CDR3 length: 12 residues. CDR3 sequence: CASSESGSTAFF. The CDR3 DNA is TGCGCCAGCAGTGAGTCGGGCAGTACGGCTTTCTTT.

The rearrangement links TRBV19 to TRBJ2-2; 13 nucleotides match TRBD2. The CDR3 sequence is 16 residues long. Germline V gives CDR1 LNHDA, CDR2 SQIVND (reference sequence). After removal of 5 bases from V and 3 bases from J, the junction contained 3 bases not matched to a gene. The CDR3 sequence: CASSSLAGGDTGELFF. For the CDR3, the DNA is TGTGCCAGTAGTTCACTAGCGGGAGGGGACACCGGGGAGCTGTTTTTT.